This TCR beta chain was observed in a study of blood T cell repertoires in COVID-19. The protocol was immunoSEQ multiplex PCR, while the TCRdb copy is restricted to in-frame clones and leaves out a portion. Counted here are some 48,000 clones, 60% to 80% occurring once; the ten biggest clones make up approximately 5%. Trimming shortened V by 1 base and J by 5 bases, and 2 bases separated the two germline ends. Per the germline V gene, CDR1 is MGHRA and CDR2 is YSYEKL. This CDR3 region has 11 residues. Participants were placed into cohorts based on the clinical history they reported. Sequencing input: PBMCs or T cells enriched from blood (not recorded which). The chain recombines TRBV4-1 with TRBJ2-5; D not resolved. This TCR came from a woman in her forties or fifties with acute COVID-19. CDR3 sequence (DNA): TGCGCCAGCAGCCAAGCTGAGACCCAGTACTTC. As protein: CASSQAETQYF.